This T cell receptor (beta chain) is drawn from a study of cytomegalovirus exposure and HLA in healthy donors (dated by TCRdb to about 2017). With regard to the full study: According to an earlier analysis of around 600 of the donors, about 179 million T cells yielded 100 million or so unique TCR beta sequences and about 300 Gb of sequence data. Roughly 300 gigabases of sequencing data and 70 million to 95 million unique TCR sequences made up an early release that covered some 640 HLA-typed donors. The genetic ancestry cluster associated with self-reported Caucasian donors included roughly four fifths of the approximately 430 genotyped donors. The study aimed to test whether signatures of past pathogen exposure could be identified by cataloging public T cell receptors. The T cell repertoires of around 730 subjects were profiled by immunosequencing and related to cytomegalovirus serostatus. Besides the first cohort of more than 650 subjects, a separate validation cohort made up of some 110 different subjects was used. To predict cytomegalovirus infection status, the study combined high-throughput TCR immunosequencing, statistical association of individual TCRs with disease status, and machine learning. A later analysis re-examined previously published TCR beta repertoires from 500 to 700 donors and added high-resolution HLA genotyping to investigate patterns of TCR occurrence. Rather than using new phenotypic data, the later analysis identified candidate immune exposures from TCR beta sequences and from how often those sequences occurred across donors. An earlier analysis of 500 to 650 of the donors applied high-throughput TCR beta sequencing to assess whether each TCR beta V gene segment acted as functional or pseudogenic. Alongside the repertoire data, information on donor age, sex, ethnicity and CMV serostatus was compiled. Genome-wide SNP genotypes for about 60% of the 666 donors were used in a later genetic analysis, which treated that subset as a discovery cohort. Every repertoire in the discovery cohort had been generated on one and the same sequencing platform. HLA typing covered class I and class II loci at four-digit resolution. Typing coverage varied by locus: roughly 620-640 donors for A, B, C, DRB1 and DQB1; roughly 510 for DQA1; 606 for DPA1; approximately 450 for DPB1. A few DR-DQ haplotypes were treated as single units for association and clustering because of strong linkage in the cohort. Across approximately 420 genotyped donors of the cohort, an average of 235,054 unique TCR beta nucleotide sequences per donor were sequenced, and 15% to 20% of those sequences were non-productive.

The cohort was made up of several hundred healthy bone marrow donors. All cohort members were sampled while nominally healthy, although unrecorded immune exposures were likely present. The donor was CMV seronegative and belonged to the group of more than 300 seronegative cohort members. A peripheral blood sample was provided by each donor, and peripheral blood mononuclear cells were used for TCR beta sequencing. Genomic DNA was extracted from the blood cell samples with the Qiagen DNeasy Blood Extraction Kit. Including cysteine and phenylalanine, the CDR3 has 15 amino acids. Only the CDR3 region is kept as DNA, spanning 45 bases read in frame from base 1. Via the germline V gene, CDR1 is SGHRS and CDR2 YFSETQ. V is pared back by 1 base and J by 9 bases, with 14 bases lying between the germline termini. Broader findings and caveats from the paper: A further reported finding was that TCR beta sequences accurately predicted the HLA-A and HLA-B alleles for most subjects in the first cohort. In a later analysis, several top co-occurrence clusters were reported to appear linked to parvovirus B19, influenza, CMV and Epstein-Barr virus. The study gave a list of 150 to 200 TCR beta chains associated with cytomegalovirus. Only TCR beta chains were sequenced in this cohort, and the absence of alpha or paired-chain data limited detectable features. Because HLA typing was missing for some donors at each locus, association tests included only the typed subset. Presence/absence analyses assumed roughly uniform sequencing depth across donors, an assumption that may not hold. Because counts were too low, some 17 rarely observed V segments, including chromosome 9 orphons, were excluded from the earlier analysis of about 500 of the donors. While some public TCRs were present in many individuals, most TCR sequences turned up only very rarely across donors. A later analysis associated about 17,000 TCR beta sequences with specific HLA alleles at a false discovery rate of 0.05. In a later analysis, the rate of TCR association differed among HLA loci, with DRB1 alleles having the most associated TCRs and HLA-C alleles having the fewest. Broadly in line with IMGT annotations, most TCR beta V segments showed up in productive rearrangements about 87% or about 30% of the time in an earlier analysis of about 500 of the donors. In vitro tests confirmed that three of the cytomegalovirus-associated TCR beta chains recognize cytomegalovirus antigens. When HLA alleles, especially DR and DQ, strongly co-occurred, attributing TCR associations to individual alleles was difficult. A cluster of highly shared sequence variants was judged likely to represent a technical artifact of the sequencing pipeline. Linkage disequilibrium might explain the correlated functional status among segregating V segments, but an unknown experimental factor could not be excluded. In a later analysis, HLA-associated TCR beta chains showed more clonal expansion and lower generation probabilities than non-associated chains that were equally common. In a later genetic analysis, fewer N-insertions in productive TCRs were reported among donors in an Asian-associated ancestry cluster than the approximately 630-donor mean. Most CMV-associated TCR beta chains appeared to be HLA-restricted in a later analysis, and the HLA associations seemed to be driven largely by CMV exposure. It was suggested by the authors that the approach could potentially be generalized to other disease states and immunological phenotypes. The 87-base-pair reads could not distinguish some IMGT-functional V segments, including TRBV6-2 and TRBV6-3, so those segments were excluded. V-gene and J-gene trimming of TCR beta chains was associated with a missense DCLRE1C variant in a later genetic analysis, and the association was replicated in an independent cohort. Immune exposure information for the cohort was limited to CMV serostatus. The classifier was reported to diagnose cytomegalovirus status with high specificity and sensitivity in both the original cohort and the validation cohort.

Libraries were constructed by the immunoSEQ multiplex PCR assay. For the multiplex PCR, a mixture combining 60 forward primers for TCR Vbeta segments and 13 reverse primers for TCR Jbeta segments was used. Amplification of the CDR3 region of rearranged TCR beta genes was performed with a multiplex PCR assay on genomic DNA. The Illumina HiSeq System was used to sequence the amplified TCR beta libraries as 87-base-pair reads. The source study handled its data this way. A later analysis tallied 80 million to 95 million unique TCR beta chains across the 666 repertoires, and some 12 million of those chains were shared by two or more donors. To remove PCR and sequencing errors, raw reads were error-corrected and collapsed into unique sequences using a nearest-neighbor algorithm that merged closely related sequences. V, D and J gene segments were assigned by aligning CDR3 sequences to IMGT reference sequences. For a sequence to be retained, a match of at least six nucleotides to both a V gene segment and a J gene segment was required. Rearrangements were called productive when the CDR3 lacked stop codons and stayed in frame with V and J; all others were non-productive. Following IMGT convention, CDR3 was defined as the stretch from the second conserved V-encoded cysteine up to the conserved J-encoded phenylalanine. The earlier analysis of about 590 of the donors excluded sequences that lacked an unambiguous match to a single V gene segment. An earlier analysis of 450 to 650 of the donors called V segments functional above 56.7% productive rearrangements and segregating when the between-donor standard deviation exceeded 5%. A statistical classification framework was built to diagnose cytomegalovirus status from the catalog of TCR beta chain sequences. A later analysis assigned V and J genes by comparing TCR nucleotide sequences with IMGT/GENE-DB human TR gene sequences. In a later analysis, CDR3 sequences and most-parsimonious VDJ recombination scenarios were assigned using the TCRdist pipeline. A later analysis defined each TCR beta chain by its CDR3 amino acid sequence plus V-gene family, and excluded reads lacking a unique V-gene family. A later analysis removed 600 or so highly shared, low-generation-probability nucleotide sequences to deal with suspected cross-contamination and a sequencing artifact. A later analysis calculated a clonal expansion index for each public chain from normalized within-repertoire ranks of inferred template counts. In a later analysis, generation probabilities were computed with a VDJ recombination model fitted to out-of-frame rearrangements, and the resulting probabilities were checked against IGoR. In a later analysis, TCR-TCR, TCR-HLA and TCR-CMV co-occurrence was scored with hypergeometric tests, and a repertoire-size bias correction was applied to TCR pairs. False discovery rates were estimated in a later analysis by permuting HLA or CMV assignments 20 times. A later analysis grouped co-occurring TCRs with DBSCAN, adding TCRdist sequence similarity when clustering within HLA-allele-positive subsets. For co-occurrence clustering, repertoires with fewer than 30,000 or more than 120,000 public chains were excluded, along with about five repertoires with anomalous nucleotide sharing. TCRdb obtained this table from immuneACCESS and retained in-frame rearrangements with V and J assigned. These tables miss some clones; where compared with another copy, unresolved V genes account for less than half of the shortfall, and the remainder is unexplained. From that table come the V and J calls and clone size; the DNA was used to work out D and trimming. The sample yields about 140,000 clones; 75% to 80% were counted once. The ten biggest clones cover around 1.7% of the sample.

This clone was counted once. Its antigen specificity is not known. Per-base quality was not reported, and no clone a single base away is much larger than it. The V and J genes are TRBV5-1 and TRBJ1-6, and perhaps TRBD1 as D gene, on 6 matching bases. Sequencing was carried out using PBMCs. This TCR derives from a female donor in good health and CMV-seronegative. The DNA is TGCGCCAGCAGCTTGAAGGGAGGGGGAGGTTCACCCCTCCACTTT. Its coded protein is CASSLKGGGGSPLHF.